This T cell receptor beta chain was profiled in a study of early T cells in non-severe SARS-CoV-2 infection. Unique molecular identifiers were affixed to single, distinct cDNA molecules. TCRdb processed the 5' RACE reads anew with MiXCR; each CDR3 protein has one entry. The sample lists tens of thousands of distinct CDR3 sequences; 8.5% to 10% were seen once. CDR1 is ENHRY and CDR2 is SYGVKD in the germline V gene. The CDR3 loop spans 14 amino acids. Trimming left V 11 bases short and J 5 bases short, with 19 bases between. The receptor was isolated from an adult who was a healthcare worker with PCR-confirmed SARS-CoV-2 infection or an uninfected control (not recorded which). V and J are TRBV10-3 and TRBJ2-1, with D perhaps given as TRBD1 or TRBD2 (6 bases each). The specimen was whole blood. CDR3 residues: CAVQTGAGNNEQFF. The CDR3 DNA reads TGTGCCGTTCAAACGGGGGCAGGGAACAATGAGCAGTTCTTC.